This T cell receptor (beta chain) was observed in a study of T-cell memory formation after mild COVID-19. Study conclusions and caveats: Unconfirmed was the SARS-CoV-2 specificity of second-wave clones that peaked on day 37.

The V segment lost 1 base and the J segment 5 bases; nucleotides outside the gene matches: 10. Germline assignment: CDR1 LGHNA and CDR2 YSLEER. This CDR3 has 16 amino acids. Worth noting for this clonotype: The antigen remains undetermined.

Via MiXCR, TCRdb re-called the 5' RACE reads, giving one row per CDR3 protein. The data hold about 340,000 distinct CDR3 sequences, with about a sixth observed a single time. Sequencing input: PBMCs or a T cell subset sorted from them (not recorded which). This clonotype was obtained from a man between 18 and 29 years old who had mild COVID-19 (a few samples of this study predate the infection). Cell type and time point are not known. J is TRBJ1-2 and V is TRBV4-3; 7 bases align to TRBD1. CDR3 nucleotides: TGCGCCAGCAGCCAAGCACCTTCGTCAGGGGGATATGGCTACACCTTC. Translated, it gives CASSQAPSSGGYGYTF.